Below are 28 T cell receptor beta chains sequenced from a single sample in a study of tumor-infiltrating lymphocytes in primary liver carcinoma. A constant-region primer primed TCR beta cDNA synthesis from about 550 ng of total RNA. What produced the TCR beta libraries was three nested multiplex PCR rounds using slightly modified ARM-PCR. Forward primers for TRBV1-TRBV30 and a C-beta reverse primer served the first two PCR rounds, at approximately 10 cycles each. TCRdb reanalysed the multiplex PCR reads using MiXCR and keeps one entry per CDR3 protein. Among roughly 120,000 distinct CDR3 sequences, nearly 70% were seen once, and the ten largest hold over 7.5%. Extraction of RNA together with DNA used about 17-34 mg of unsorted bulk tissue. What was sequenced was tumor-adjacent normal liver tissue. All receptors come from a woman in her fifties or sixties with primary liver carcinoma and hepatitis B virus infection.

This clonotype came up a few times. The gene calls are TRBV15 and TRBJ2-3; TRBD2 matches 9 bases. The CDR3 loop spans 14 amino acids. After removal of 5 bases from V and 3 bases from J, the junction contained 3 bases not matched to a gene. Germline assignment: CDR1 LNHNV and CDR2 YYDKDF (reference sequence). CDR3 bases: TGTGCCACCAGCGGAAGCGGGAGGACAGATACGCAGTATTTT. Translated, it gives CATSGSGRTDTQYF. The whole variable domain, remainder taken from reference TRBV15 and TRBJ2-3, is DAMVIQNPRYQVTQFGKPVTLSCSQTLNHNVMYWYQQKSSQAPKLLFHYYDKDFNNEADTPDNFQSRRPNTSFCFLDIRSPGLGDTAMYLCATSGSGRTDTQYFGPGTRLTVL.

To note about this clonotype: Likely a read error: the CDR3 ends without its conserved phenylalanine or tryptophan. V gene TRBV11-2 combines with J gene TRBJ2-3; 7 nucleotides agree with TRBD1. The tail of the sequence fits TRBJ1-5 better, so the J call may be wrong. Looked up from germline, CDR1 is SGHAT and CDR2 is FQNNGV. The CDR3 totals 13 residues. CDR3: CASSLDRGDTQHL. The CDR3, as DNA: TGTGCCAGCAGCTTAGACAGGGGGGATACGCAGCATTTA.

This clonotype was seen repeatedly, ten times or more. The CDR3 reads CASRTGVGYTF. The CDR3 DNA reads as TGTGCCAGCAGGACCGGGGTGGGCTACACCTTC. J is TRBJ1-2 and V is TRBV6-5; D uncertain. Trimming shortened V by 6 bases and J by 8 bases, and 10 bases separated the two germline ends. The CDR3 is 11 residues long. Germline CDR1 MNHEY, CDR2 SVGAGI.

The chain recombines TRBV11-3 with TRBJ2-1; 8 bases fit TRBD1. The CDR3 is 16 residues long. CDR1 SGHNT and CDR2 YENEEA come from the germline V gene. V shed 2 bases and J 6 bases; nucleotides not matched to a gene: 9. The CDR3 nucleotides are TGTGCCAGCAGCTTACAACCTTCAGGGGGCTGCAATGAGCAGTTCTTC. Amino acid sequence: CASSLQPSGGCNEQFF.

The chain joins TRBV6-1 to TRBJ2-7; no definite D call. V dropped 3 bases and J dropped 4 bases, with 13 bases sitting between them. Germline V gene lookup returns CDR1 MNHNS and CDR2 SASEGT. The CDR3 covers 14 residues. The CDR3 loop is CASSDPNRKYEQYF. DNA of the CDR3: TGTGCCAGCAGTGACCCTAACAGAAAATACGAGCAGTACTTC.

This clonotype appeared a few times. This may be a read error, as it is one base from a much larger clone. The conserved phenylalanine or tryptophan is not found at the CDR3 terminus, so this likely reflects a read error. V usage is TRBV12-3 or TRBV12-4 and J usage is TRBJ2-7, with 9 positions matching TRBD2. The CDR3 is 13 residues long. With V trimmed by 3 bases and J by 6 bases, 3 bases remained unmatched. The CDR3: CASSFSGSREQYL. CDR3 coding DNA: TGTGCCAGCAGTTTTAGCGGGAGTCGCGAGCAGTACCTC.

The chain carries TRBV4-1 and TRBJ1-3, with a tentative D call TRBD1 (5 bases). The ends were cut back, 0 bases at V and 0 bases at J, with 12 bases in the middle. Germline V lookup: CDR1 MGHRA, CDR2 YSYEKL. The CDR3 loop spans 17 amino acids. The CDR3 sequence is CASSQDHWTSSGNTIYF. The CDR3, as DNA: TGCGCCAGCAGCCAAGACCACTGGACATCCTCTGGAAACACCATATATTTT.

For this clonotype: A read error may produce the germline difference seen at one junction end. The chain uses TRBV5-1 and TRBJ2-3; TRBD2 is a possible D gene (6 bases). This CDR3 spans 16 amino acids. The germline CDR1 and CDR2 sequences are SGHRS and YFSETQ. This CDR3 is CAISPGGFGSTDTQYF. In nucleotides, the CDR3 is TGCGCCATCAGCCCCGGAGGGTTTGGGAGCACAGATACGCAGTATTTT.

As concerns this clonotype: This may stem from a read error, because a much larger clone lies one nucleotide away. This chain connects TRBV7-9 to TRBJ1-2; no clear D. CDR1 is SEHNR and CDR2 is FQNEAQ in the germline V gene (reference sequence). The CDR3 runs 16 residues. The CDR3 bases are TGTGCCAGCACCTCCTTTACGGAGGGAGCTAACTATGGCTACAGCTTC. Translation: CASTSFTEGANYGYSF.

The chain is built from TRBV4-1 and TRBJ2-6; D not certain. This CDR3 comprises 17 residues. V lost 0 bases to trimming and J lost 4 bases, with 13 bases between them. Per the germline V gene, CDR1 is MGHRA and CDR2 is YSYEKL. CDR3 in DNA: TGCGCCAGCAGCCAAGACATCCGGGCAGGAGGGGCCAACGTCCTGACTTTC. This translates into CASSQDIRAGGANVLTF.

On this clonotype: This clone may be a read error of a much larger clone one base away. The J gene is TRBJ2-3, the V gene TRBV28; 7 positions agree with TRBD2. The CDR3 runs 16 residues. With 5 bases clipped from V and 1 base from J, the junction kept 9 bases outside the gene matches. Germline CDR1 and CDR2: MDHEN and SYDVKM. The CDR3 loop reads CASSAGDYRGTDTQYF. DNA of the CDR3: TGTGCCAGCAGTGCTGGGGACTATCGTGGCACAGATACGCAGTATTTT.

This clonotype occurred many times. V usage is TRBV10-3 and J usage is TRBJ2-7; 10 bases match TRBD1. This CDR3 region has 15 residues. CDR1 is ENHRY and CDR2 is SYGVKD in the germline V gene. Trimming at V came to 6 bases and at J to 5 bases, leaving 10 bases not matched to a gene. The CDR3 bases are TGTGCCATCAGCAGGATCCGGGACAGGGGCCACGAGCAGTACTTC. Its protein product is CAISRIRDRGHEQYF.

The CDR3 DNA reads TGTGCCAAAATCGGTCACAATGGTGAGCAGTTCTTC. It translates to CAKIGHNGEQFF. V is TRBV12-3 or TRBV12-4 and J is TRBJ2-1; D unresolved. The CDR3 is made up of 12 amino acids. Deletions cut 10 bases from V and 9 bases from J, with 16 bases between.

A note on this clonotype: The junction does not match germline at one end; this may be a read error. DNA for the CDR3: TGTGCCACCAGTGAGGCTAGCGGGGGACCTTACAATGGGCAGTTCTTC. It yields the protein CATSEASGGPYNGQFF. The chain employs TRBV24-1 and TRBJ2-1; 10 positions match TRBD2. Germline V gene sequence: CDR1 KGHDR, CDR2 SFDVKD. The CDR3 is 16 amino acids.

This clonotype turned up a few times. The rearrangement links TRBV2 to TRBJ2-2, with D perhaps TRBD2 (5 bases). CDR3 length: 14 residues. V lost 6 bases, J lost 6 bases, and 14 bases lay in between. Germline assignment: CDR1 SNHLY and CDR2 FYNNEI. The CDR3 coding sequence is TGTGCCAGCAGGGGATTGACCGGGGCCGGGGAGCTGTTTTTT. It yields the protein CASRGLTGAGELFF.

Concerning this clonotype itself: Sequence at one end of the junction differs from germline and may be a read error. J is TRBJ1-1 and V is TRBV7-8; 8 nucleotides agree with TRBD1. The CDR3 is made up of 15 amino acids. Germline V gene lookup returns CDR1 SGHVS and CDR2 FQNEAQ. The CDR3 bases are TGTGCCAGCAGCCTAAGACAGGGGCCCTCGGGTGAAGCTTTCTTC. Residues: CASSLRQGPSGEAFF.

Concerning this clonotype itself: One end of the junction varies from germline; a read error may be responsible. The rearrangement uses TRBV6-5 and TRBJ2-7; TRBD2 is a possible D gene (6 bases). CDR3 length: 17 residues. Germline V gene lookup returns CDR1 MNHEY and CDR2 SVGAGI. The CDR3 protein is CASSYAPSGGTPPEQYF. In DNA form, the CDR3 reads TGTGCCAGCAGTTACGCCCCGTCTGGGGGGACTCCCCCCGAGCAATACTTC.

In DNA, the CDR3 is TGTGCCAGCAGCTTGAACGGTACAGGGAATGGCTACACCTTC. It encodes CASSLNGTGNGYTF. The V and J genes are TRBV5-6 and TRBJ1-2; weak D call: TRBD1 (6 bases). The V end was cut by 1 base, the J end by 6 bases, with 13 bases between. The CDR3 has 14 residues. Germline V CDR1 and CDR2: SGHDT, YYEEEE.

About this clonotype: A junction boundary mismatches the germline segment, possibly from a read error. J is TRBJ1-2 and V is TRBV6-5; 7 nucleotides align to TRBD1. In germline, CDR1 is MNHEY, CDR2 SVGAGI. The CDR3 is 15 amino acids. As DNA, the CDR3 is TGTGCCAGTATCCAGAAGTTGACAGGGACGGGTGGCTACATCTTC. It encodes CASIQKLTGTGGYIF.

In regard to this clonotype: A read error may account for a junction end that differs from germline. This chain uses TRBV11-1 with TRBJ2-3; TRBD2 agrees at 7 bases. This CDR3 has 14 amino acids. Germline assignment: CDR1 SGHAT and CDR2 FQDESV (reference sequence). The CDR3 loop reads CDSSLKQRAGESHF. CDR3 coding DNA: TGTGACAGCAGCTTAAAGCAACGTGCGGGAGAGTCTCATTTT. The whole variable domain, filled in from reference TRBV11-1 and TRBJ2-3, reads EAEVAQSPRYKITEKSQAVAFWCDPISGHATLYWYRQILGQGPELLVQFQDESVVDDSQLPKDRFSAERLKGVDSTLKIQPAELGDSAMYLCDSSLKQRAGESHFGPGTRLTVL.

Details on this clonotype: At one boundary the junction diverges from the germline segment, which might be a read error. CDR3 bases: TGTGCCAGCAGTTACTCAGTATCTGGGACCAACGTCCTGACTTTC. It specifies CASSYSVSGTNVLTF. The rearrangement uses TRBV6-6 and TRBJ2-6; unclear D gene. Germline V lookup: CDR1 MNHNY, CDR2 SVGAGI (reference sequence). This CDR3 contains 15 residues.

This clonotype was seen repeatedly, ten times or more. V and J are TRBV6-1 and TRBJ2-5; 11 nucleotides line up with TRBD2. Trimming removed 6 bases from V and 5 bases from J; junction bases left unmatched: 8. The CDR3 length is 15 residues. Germline V gene lookup returns CDR1 MNHNS and CDR2 SASEGT. The CDR3 sequence is CASRAGLAESETQYF. CDR3 coding DNA: TGTGCCAGCAGGGCGGGACTAGCGGAGAGCGAGACCCAGTACTTC.

This clonotype was counted between two and nine times. This may arise from a read error, as a much more abundant clone is one base away. The genes are TRBV5-4 and TRBJ2-7; D tentatively reads TRBD1 or TRBD2 (5 bases each). The CDR3 has 15 amino acids. The germline gives CDR1 SGHNT, CDR2 YYREEE (reference sequence). This CDR3 is CASCLGGDRSYEQYF. CDR3 nucleotide sequence: TGTGCCAGCTGCTTGGGTGGGGACCGATCCTACGAGCAGTACTTC.

This clonotype was counted once. The V call is TRBV20-1, the J call TRBJ2-3; the D gene is possibly TRBD1 (5 bases). The germline V gene encodes CDR1 DFQATT and CDR2 SNEGSKA (reference sequence). CDR3 length: 13 residues. The V end lost 3 bases, the J end lost 3 bases, and 10 bases lay between the germline ends. The CDR3 region is CSASKDTTDTQYF. In DNA form, the CDR3 reads TGCAGTGCTAGTAAGGACACGACAGATACGCAGTATTTT.

A remark on this clonotype: The junction departs from the called germline gene at one end, perhaps through a read error. V usage is TRBV29-1 and J usage is TRBJ2-2, with D tentatively TRBD1 or TRBD2 (5 bases each). The CDR3 contains 23 residues. The germline V gene has CDR1 SQVTM and CDR2 ANQGSEA. The DNA of the CDR3 is TGCAGCGTTGAACCCGGAGGCAGGGTAGGATTCGCTCCTCAAAACCCGAACATCGGGGAGCTGTTTTTT. Protein sequence: CSVEPGGRVGFAPQNPNIGELFF.

Of note for this clonotype: This may come from a read error, since a much larger clone is one base off. The chain recombines TRBV7-9 with TRBJ1-5; 12 nucleotides line up with TRBD1. Germline V CDR1 and CDR2: SEHNR, FQNEAQ (reference sequence). CDR3 length: 16 amino acids. The CDR3 DNA sequence: TGTGTCAGCAGCCGTGGGGACAGGGGGCAAGGTCAGCCCCAGCATTTT. This sequence encodes CVSSRGDRGQGQPQHF.

Worth noting for this clonotype: At one of its ends the junction is not consistent with the germline gene, which may arise from a read error. CDR3 nucleotide sequence: TGTGCCAGCAGTTTAGGAGAGGGGGCTTCCACAGAAACGCAGTATTTT. Its protein product is CASSLGEGASTETQYF. The J gene is TRBJ2-3, the V gene TRBV11-2; 7 positions match TRBD1. The germline gives CDR1 SGHAT, CDR2 FQNNGV. CDR3 length: 16 amino acids. Full variable domain (rest looked up from reference TRBV11-2 and TRBJ2-3): EAGVAQSPRYKIIEKRQSVAFWCNPISGHATLYWYQQILGQGPKLLIQFQNNGVVDDSQLPKDRFSAERLKGVDSTLKIQPAKLEDSAVYLCASSLGEGASTETQYFGPGTRLTVL.

As concerns this clonotype: Mismatch with germline at one junction end may stem from a read error. This chain links TRBV11-2 with TRBJ2-7; D possibly corresponds to TRBD2 (6 bases). The CDR3 is 16 residues long. Germline V gene sequence: CDR1 SGHAT, CDR2 FQNNGV. CDR3 bases: TGTGCCGGCAGCTCAGCGTCGGGAGCAGGAGGCTACGAGCAGTACTTC. Translating it yields CAGSSASGAGGYEQYF. Combining the CDR3 with reference TRBV11-2 and TRBJ2-7 gives the whole variable domain EAGVAQSPRYKIIEKRQSVAFWCNPISGHATLYWYQQILGQGPKLLIQFQNNGVVDDSQLPKDRFSAERLKGVDSTLKIQPAKLEDSAVYLCAGSSASGAGGYEQYFGPGTRLTVT.